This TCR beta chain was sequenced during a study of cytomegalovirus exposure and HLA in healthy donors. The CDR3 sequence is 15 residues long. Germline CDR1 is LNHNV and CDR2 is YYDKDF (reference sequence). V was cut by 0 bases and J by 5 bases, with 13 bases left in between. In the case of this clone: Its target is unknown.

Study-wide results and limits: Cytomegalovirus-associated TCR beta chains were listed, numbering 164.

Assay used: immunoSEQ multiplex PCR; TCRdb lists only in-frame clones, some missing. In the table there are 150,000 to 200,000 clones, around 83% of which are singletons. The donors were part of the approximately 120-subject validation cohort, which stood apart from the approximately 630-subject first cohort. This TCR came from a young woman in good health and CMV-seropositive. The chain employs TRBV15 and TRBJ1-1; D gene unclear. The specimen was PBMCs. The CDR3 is CATSRDRQGRTEAFF. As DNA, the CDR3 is TGTGCCACCAGCAGAGATCGTCAAGGGAGAACTGAAGCTTTCTTT.